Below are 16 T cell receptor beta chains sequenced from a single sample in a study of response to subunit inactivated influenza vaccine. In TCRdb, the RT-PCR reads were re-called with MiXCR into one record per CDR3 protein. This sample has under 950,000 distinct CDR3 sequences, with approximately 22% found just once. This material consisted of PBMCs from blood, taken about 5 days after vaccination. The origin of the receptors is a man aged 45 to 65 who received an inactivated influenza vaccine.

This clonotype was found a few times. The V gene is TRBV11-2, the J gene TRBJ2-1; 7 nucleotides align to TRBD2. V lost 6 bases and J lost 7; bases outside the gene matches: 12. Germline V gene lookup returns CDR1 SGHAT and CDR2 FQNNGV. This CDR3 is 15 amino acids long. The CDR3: CASSLLGGGSNEQFF. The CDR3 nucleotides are TGTGCCAGCAGTTTGCTGGGGGGGGGGTCGAATGAGCAGTTCTTC.

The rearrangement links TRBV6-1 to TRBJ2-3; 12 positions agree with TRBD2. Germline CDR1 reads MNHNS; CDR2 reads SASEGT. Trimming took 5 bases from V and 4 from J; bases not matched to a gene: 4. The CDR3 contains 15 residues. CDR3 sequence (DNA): TGTGCCAGCAGTCCGACTAGCGGGGGACCAGATACGCAGTATTTT. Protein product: CASSPTSGGPDTQYF.

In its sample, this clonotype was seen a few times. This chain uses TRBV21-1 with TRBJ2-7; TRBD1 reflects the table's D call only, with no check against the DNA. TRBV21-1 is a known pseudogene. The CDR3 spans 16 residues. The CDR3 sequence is CASSKGVPRGDYEQYF. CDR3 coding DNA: TGTGCCAGCAGCAAAGGGGTGCCACGGGGGGACTACGAGCAGTACTTC.

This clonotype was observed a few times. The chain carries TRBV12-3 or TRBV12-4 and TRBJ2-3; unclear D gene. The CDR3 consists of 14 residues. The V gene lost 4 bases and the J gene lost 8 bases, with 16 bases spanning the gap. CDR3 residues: CASSSRAGDGTQYF. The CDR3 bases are TGTGCCAGCAGTTCTCGGGCCGGCGACGGTACGCAGTATTTT.

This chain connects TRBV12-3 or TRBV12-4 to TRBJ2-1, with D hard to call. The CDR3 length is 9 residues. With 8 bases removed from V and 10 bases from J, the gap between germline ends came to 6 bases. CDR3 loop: CASGREQFF. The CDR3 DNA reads TGTGCCAGCGGCAGGGAGCAGTTCTTC.

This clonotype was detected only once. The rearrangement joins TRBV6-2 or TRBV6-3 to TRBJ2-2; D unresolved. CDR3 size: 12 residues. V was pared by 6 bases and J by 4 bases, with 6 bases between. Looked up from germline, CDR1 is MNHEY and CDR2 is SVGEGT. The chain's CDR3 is CASRQITGELFF. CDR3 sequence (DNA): TGTGCCAGCAGGCAAATCACCGGGGAGCTGTTTTTT.

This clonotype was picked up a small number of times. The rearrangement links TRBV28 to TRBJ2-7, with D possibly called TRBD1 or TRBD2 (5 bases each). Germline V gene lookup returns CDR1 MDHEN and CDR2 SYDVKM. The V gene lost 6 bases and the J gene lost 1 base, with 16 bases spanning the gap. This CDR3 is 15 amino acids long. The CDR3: CASSLTGTMSYEQYF. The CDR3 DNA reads TGTGCCAGCAGCCTTACCGGGACCATGTCCTACGAGCAGTACTTC.

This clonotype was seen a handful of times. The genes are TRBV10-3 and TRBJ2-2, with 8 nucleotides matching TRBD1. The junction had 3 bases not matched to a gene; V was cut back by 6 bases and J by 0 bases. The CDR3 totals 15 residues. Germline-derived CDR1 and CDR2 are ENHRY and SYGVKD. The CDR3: CAISLGQANTGELFF. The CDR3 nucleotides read TGTGCCATCAGCCTGGGACAGGCGAACACCGGGGAGCTGTTTTTT.

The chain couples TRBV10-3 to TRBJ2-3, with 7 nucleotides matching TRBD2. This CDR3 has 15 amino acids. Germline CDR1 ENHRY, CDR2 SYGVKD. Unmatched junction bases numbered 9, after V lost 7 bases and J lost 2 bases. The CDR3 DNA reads TGTGCCATCAAGGGGAGAGCGGGAATCACAGATACGCAGTATTTT. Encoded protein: CAIKGRAGITDTQYF.

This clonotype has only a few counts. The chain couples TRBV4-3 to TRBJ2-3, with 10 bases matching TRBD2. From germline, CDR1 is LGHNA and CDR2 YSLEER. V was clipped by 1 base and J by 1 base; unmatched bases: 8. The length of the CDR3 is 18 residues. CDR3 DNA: TGCGCCAGCAGCCAAGCCTTGCTAGCGGGAGTAGGCACAGATACGCAGTATTTT. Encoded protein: CASSQALLAGVGTDTQYF.

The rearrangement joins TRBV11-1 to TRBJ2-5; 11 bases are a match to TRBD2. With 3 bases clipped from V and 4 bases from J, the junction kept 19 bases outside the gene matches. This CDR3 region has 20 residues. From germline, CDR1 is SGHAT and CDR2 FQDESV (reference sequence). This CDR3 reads CASSFYRGLAAPERVETQYF. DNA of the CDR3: TGTGCCAGCAGCTTTTATAGGGGACTAGCGGCTCCAGAGAGGGTAGAGACCCAGTACTTC.

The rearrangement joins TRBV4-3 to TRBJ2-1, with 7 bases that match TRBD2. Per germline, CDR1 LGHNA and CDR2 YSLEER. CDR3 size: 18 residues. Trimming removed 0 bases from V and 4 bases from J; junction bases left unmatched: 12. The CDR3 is CASSQDGFGGSPYNEQFF. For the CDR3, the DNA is TGCGCCAGCAGCCAAGATGGTTTCGGCGGGAGTCCGTACAATGAGCAGTTCTTC.

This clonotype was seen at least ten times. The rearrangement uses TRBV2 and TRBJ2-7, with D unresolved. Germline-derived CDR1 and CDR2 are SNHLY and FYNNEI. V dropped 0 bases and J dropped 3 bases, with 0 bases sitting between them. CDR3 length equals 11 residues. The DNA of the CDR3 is TGTGCCAGCAGTGAAGCCTACGAGCAGTACTTC. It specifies CASSEAYEQYF.

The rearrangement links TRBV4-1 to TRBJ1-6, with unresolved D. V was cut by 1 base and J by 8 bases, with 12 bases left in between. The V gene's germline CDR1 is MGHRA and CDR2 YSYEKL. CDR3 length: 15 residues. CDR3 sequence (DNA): TGCGCCAGCAGCCAAGTTTCGCTACAGCATTCACCCCTCCACTTT. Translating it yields CASSQVSLQHSPLHF.

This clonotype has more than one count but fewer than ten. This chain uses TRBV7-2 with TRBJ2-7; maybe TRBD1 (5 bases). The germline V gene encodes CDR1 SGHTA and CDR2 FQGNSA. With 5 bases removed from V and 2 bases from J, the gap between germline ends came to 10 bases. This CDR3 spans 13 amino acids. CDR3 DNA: TGTGCCAGCAGCCAGGGTTACCCCTACGAGCAGTACTTC. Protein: CASSQGYPYEQYF.

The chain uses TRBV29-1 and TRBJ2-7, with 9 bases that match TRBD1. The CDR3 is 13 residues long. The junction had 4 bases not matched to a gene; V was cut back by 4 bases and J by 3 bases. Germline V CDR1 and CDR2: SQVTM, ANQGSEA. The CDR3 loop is CSVVGQGIYEQYF. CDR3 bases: TGCAGCGTTGTGGGACAGGGTATCTACGAGCAGTACTTC.